Each of the 9 T cell receptor beta chains below was sequenced from the same sample in a study of T-cell memory formation after mild COVID-19. TCRdb independently ran MiXCR on the 5' RACE reads; one entry per CDR3 protein. This table has 200,000 to 300,000 distinct CDR3 sequences, over 8.5% appearing once. The sample comprised PBMCs or a T cell subset sorted from them (not recorded which). These receptors came from a man between 18 and 35 years old who had mild COVID-19 (a few samples of this study predate the infection). Cell type and time point are not known.

This clonotype has a count of ten or more. The rearrangement links TRBV12-3 or TRBV12-4 to TRBJ2-3; 8 bases are a match to TRBD1. V trimming: 6 bases; J trimming: 4 bases; junction bases outside the gene matches: 12. The CDR3 covers 16 residues. The CDR3 spells CASRPGTGRGPDTQYF. CDR3 DNA: TGTGCCAGCAGACCGGGGACAGGTCGTGGTCCAGATACGCAGTATTTT.

The V and J genes are TRBV7-9 and TRBJ2-1; D tentatively fits TRBD1 or TRBD2 (5 bases each). Germline assignment: CDR1 SEHNR and CDR2 FQNEAQ (reference sequence). V was shortened by 4 bases and J by 1 base, with 8 bases between the two germline ends. The CDR3 has 14 residues. The CDR3 loop is CASSWDGSYNEQFF. The CDR3 DNA reads as TGTGCCAGCAGCTGGGACGGTTCCTACAATGAGCAGTTCTTC.

The chain employs TRBV20-1 and TRBJ2-1; D is undetermined. This CDR3 has 16 amino acids. The V and J ends lost 6 bases and 0 bases respectively, with 18 bases between them. Germline values: CDR1 DFQATT, CDR2 SNEGSKA (reference sequence). CDR3 protein: CSAEPVGASSYNEQFF. Written as DNA, the CDR3 is TGCAGTGCGGAACCGGTCGGAGCGAGCTCCTACAATGAGCAGTTCTTC.

This clonotype was recorded a few times. The V call is TRBV11-1, the J call TRBJ2-3; D perhaps matches TRBD2 (7 bases). Trimming stripped 3 bases from V and 4 bases from J, with 11 bases between. This CDR3 spans 14 amino acids. CDR1 is SGHAT, CDR2 FQDESV, per germline (reference sequence). CDR3 amino acids: CASSFTGGPDTQYF. CDR3 DNA: TGTGCCAGCAGCTTCACGGGGGGCCCAGATACGCAGTATTTT.

This chain uses TRBV25-1 with TRBJ1-6; D call uncertain. The germline V gene has CDR1 MGHDK and CDR2 SYGVNS. V dropped 1 base and J dropped 7 bases, with 11 bases sitting between them. The CDR3 extends over 15 amino acids. The CDR3 DNA sequence: TGTGCCAGCAGTGAATCGGGTCGGGAGAATTCACCCCTCCACTTT. It codes for CASSESGRENSPLHF.

This clonotype was detected only a few times. The J gene is TRBJ2-7, the V gene TRBV7-3, with unresolved D. Trimming stripped 1 base from V and 3 bases from J, with 7 bases between. The germline gives CDR1 SGHTA, CDR2 FQGTGA. The CDR3 sequence is 13 residues long. CDR3: CASSLSQSYEQYF. The CDR3 DNA is TGTGCCAGCAGCTTAAGTCAGAGCTACGAGCAGTACTTC. Filled out from reference TRBV7-3 and TRBJ2-7, the complete variable domain reads GAGVSQTPSNKVTEKGKYVELRCDPISGHTALYWYRQSLGQGPEFLIYFQGTGAADDSGLPNDRFFAVRPEGSVSTLKIQRTERGDSAVYLCASSLSQSYEQYFGPGTRLTVT.

This clonotype was recorded at least ten times. This CDR3 reads CASSVGGRYEQYF. CDR3 in DNA: TGTGCCAGCAGCGTAGGGGGCCGGTACGAGCAGTACTTC. This rearrangement joins TRBV9 to TRBJ2-7; the D gene is possibly TRBD1 (5 bases). Trimming pared 0 bases from V and 4 bases from J, leaving 8 bases between. Germline V gives CDR1 SGDLS, CDR2 YYNGEE. CDR3 size: 13 residues.

In this sample, this clonotype turned up once. One junction end does not reproduce the germline sequence, and a read error may be involved. The gene calls are TRBV5-1 and TRBJ1-2, with D unresolved. The CDR3 is made up of 13 amino acids. Germline lookup yields CDR1 SGHRS and CDR2 YFSETQ. The CDR3 coding sequence is TGCGCCAGCAGCTTGGCGCGGGAGAGCGGCTACGCCTTC. It is translated as CASSLARESGYAF.

This chain connects TRBV27 to TRBJ1-2; tentative D call: TRBD1 (6 bases). This CDR3 has 16 amino acids. The V end was cut by 3 bases, the J end by 1 base, with 15 bases between. Per the germline V gene, CDR1 is MNHEY and CDR2 is SMNVEV (reference sequence). CDR3 in amino acids: CASSFGPGQYNYGYTF. The CDR3 region has the DNA TGTGCCAGCAGTTTTGGCCCCGGACAGTATAACTATGGCTACACCTTC.